The 5 T cell receptor beta chains below come from one sample, sequenced in a study of blood T cell repertoires in COVID-19. Generated by immunoSEQ multiplex PCR, the TCRdb table keeps only in-frame clones and is missing some. The sample has approximately 22,000 clones; approximately 80% are singletons. The sample comprised peripheral blood. Receptors originate from a man older than 75 with active or convalescent COVID-19.

The rearrangement links TRBV19 to TRBJ2-5; 7 nucleotides match TRBD2. This CDR3 has 15 amino acids. The V gene end was trimmed by 5 bases and the J gene end by 9 bases; junction bases not matched to a gene: 15. In germline, CDR1 is LNHDA, CDR2 SQIVND (reference sequence). CDR3 protein: CASSGYSTPRGAQYF. The DNA for the CDR3 is TGTGCCAGTAGTGGGTACTCGACTCCTCGGGGGGCCCAGTACTTC.

This chain connects TRBV4-3 to TRBJ1-2; tentatively, D is TRBD1 (6 bases). The CDR3 sequence is 16 residues long. Trimming took 1 base from V and 8 from J, leaving 20 bases between them. Germline CDR1 reads LGHNA; CDR2 reads YSLEER. The CDR3 DNA sequence: TGCGCCAGCAGCCAAGGGCTAACAGGGAGAACGTCGGGCTACACCTTC. Its protein product is CASSQGLTGRTSGYTF.

The genes are TRBV19 and TRBJ2-3; D not certain. CDR1 and CDR2 from the germline V gene are LNHDA and SQIVND (reference sequence). The V end was cut by 1 base, the J end by 6 bases, with 8 bases between. CDR3 length: 13 amino acids. In DNA, the CDR3 is TGTGCCAGTAGTATAGTTCCCAGGGATACGCAGTATTTT. Translated: CASSIVPRDTQYF.

V is TRBV6-5 and J is TRBJ2-7, with D possibly TRBD2 on 6 matching bases. Trimming took off 0 bases at V and 1 base at J, with 10 bases between the two ends. Germline lookup yields CDR1 MNHEY and CDR2 SVGAGI. The CDR3 is 15 residues long. CDR3 in amino acids: CASSYSPSASYEQYF. Here the CDR3 DNA reads TGTGCCAGCAGTTACTCGCCTAGCGCATCCTACGAGCAGTACTTC.

This chain joins TRBV5-1 and TRBJ1-3; D not resolved. CDR1 is SGHRS, CDR2 YFSETQ, per germline. The V gene lost 4 bases and the J gene lost 0 bases, with 11 bases spanning the gap. This CDR3 region has 15 residues. CDR3 sequence: CASSPLGGSGNTIYF. In DNA form, the CDR3 reads TGCGCCAGCAGCCCCCTGGGAGGCTCTGGAAACACCATATATTTT.